Described below is a single T cell receptor beta chain sequence and its context. This specimen belongs to a study of cytomegalovirus exposure and HLA in healthy donors. Looking at the study overall: Early on, a data release was issued that held tens of millions of unique TCRs from HLA-typed donors.

With 60 Vbeta and 13 Jbeta primers, the PCR was carried out. The assay was immunoSEQ multiplex PCR, and TCRdb's table has in-frame clones only and misses some. The table lists some 160,000 clones, approximately 80% of them singletons. The specimen sequenced was PBMCs. The receptor's source is a boy younger than 10 in good health and CMV-seronegative.

DNA of the CDR3: TGCAGCGTCCGAACCTGGACAGGGCATGCTTTCTTT. Translation gives CSVRTWTGHAFF. J is TRBJ1-1 and V is TRBV29-1, with 8 bases lining up with TRBD1. Losses at the gene ends were 6 bases for V and 11 bases for J; bases not matched to a gene: 11. The CDR3 contains 12 residues. Germline values: CDR1 SQVTM, CDR2 ANQGSEA.